The rows below give T cell receptor beta chains drawn from one sample of a study of cytomegalovirus exposure and HLA in healthy donors. Assay used: immunoSEQ multiplex PCR; TCRdb lists only in-frame clones, some missing. The repertoire holds about 150,000 clones, with 80% as singletons. What was sequenced was PBMCs. The source is a middle-aged woman in good health and CMV-seropositive. CDR3s include the opening cysteine and the closing phenylalanine or tryptophan. A D gene is named only where the DNA matches it firmly. Where a row states a size, it is once, few, many or the class of an expanded clone; other rows omit it.

CDR3 length	clone size	D gene	V gene	J gene	CDR3 DNA	CDR3 protein
14	-	TRBD2	TRBV9	TRBJ2-1	TGTGCCAGCAGCTTTAGCGGGAGCTACAATGAGCAGTTCTTC	CASSFSGSYNEQFF
17	once	TRBD2	TRBV18	TRBJ2-5	TGTGCCAGCTCACCTAAAACCCTAGCGGGAGTCGGGGAGACCCAGTACTTC	CASSPKTLAGVGETQYF
15	few	-	TRBV18	TRBJ2-2	TGTGCCAGCTCTCCCCTACAGGAGGGCACCGGGGAGCTGTTTTTT	CASSPLQEGTGELFF
16	once	-	TRBV19	TRBJ1-4	TGTGCCAGTAGTATACACCAGGGGAGGGATCGTGAAAAACTGTTTTTT	CASSIHQGRDREKLFF
14	-	-	TRBV7-8	TRBJ2-2	TGTGCCAGCAGCTTAAACAGGGACACCGGGGAGCTGTTTTTT	CASSLNRDTGELFF
22	-	-	TRBV21-1	TRBJ2-3	TGTGCCAGCAGCAGAGGGAGGAGGACTAGCGGGCCCAGAAACGGGGACACAGATACGCAGTATTTT	CASSRGRRTSGPRNGDTDTQYF
15	-	-	TRBV25-1	TRBJ2-3	TGTGCCAGCAGTGAGGCCGGGACTAGCACAGATACGCAGTATTTT	CASSEAGTSTDTQYF
16	-	-	TRBV27	TRBJ2-7	TGTGCCAGCAGTTTACTAGTAGGGAAGGGGTCCTACGAGCAGTACTTC	CASSLLVGKGSYEQYF
17	-	-	TRBV27	TRBJ2-3	TGTGCCAGCAGTTTACTAACCGGGAGCGGTTGGGGAGATACGCAGTATTTT	CASSLLTGSGWGDTQYF
12	-	-	TRBV29-1	TRBJ2-7	TGCAGCGTTGAGGGGGACACCTACGAGCAGTACTTC	CSVEGDTYEQYF
13	-	-	TRBV14	TRBJ1-4	TGTGCCAGCAGCCAAAGCTGGGCTGAAAAACTGTTTTTT	CASSQSWAEKLFF
13	-	-	TRBV30	TRBJ1-1	TGTGCCTGGAGTGTCATCAGGAACACTGAAGCTTTCTTT	CAWSVIRNTEAFF
16	-	TRBD2	TRBV13	TRBJ2-3	TGTGCCAGCAGCGCACTAGCGGGAGGTTTCCCAGATACGCAGTATTTT	CASSALAGGFPDTQYF
14	-	TRBD1	TRBV19	TRBJ1-2	TGTGCCAGTAGTATGGGACAGGGGACCGGTGGCTACACCTTC	CASSMGQGTGGYTF
9	-	-	TRBV28	TRBJ1-2	TGTGCCAGCAGTCCTAGACCGCGGTTC	CASSPRPRF
15	-	-	TRBV29-1	TRBJ1-1	TGCAGCGTGGGACTAAGAACTGATATGAACACTGAAGCTTTCTTT	CSVGLRTDMNTEAFF
12	-	-	TRBV7-9	TRBJ2-5	TGTGCCAGCAGCCGACCGGGGGAGACCCAGTACTTC	CASSRPGETQYF
12	-	-	TRBV11-3	TRBJ2-7	TGTGCCAGCGTAGGCGAGGGTTACGAGCAGTACTTC	CASVGEGYEQYF
16	-	TRBD2	TRBV6-6	TRBJ2-1	TGTGCCAGCAGTTCACAAGCGGGATTTTACTACAATGAGCAGTTCTTC	CASSSQAGFYYNEQFF
14	-	TRBD2	TRBV6-5	TRBJ2-7	TGTGCCAGCAGTTACGCTAGCGGGAATCGCGAGCAGTACTTC	CASSYASGNREQYF
16	-	-	TRBV5-6	TRBJ2-1	TGTGCCAGCAGCCCCCGGCTCCGGATTGACTATAATGAGCAGTTCTTC	CASSPRLRIDYNEQFF
16	-	TRBD2	TRBV27	TRBJ2-1	TGTGCCAGCAGTTCCATTACTAGCGGGCCCCACAATGAGCAGTTCTTC	CASSSITSGPHNEQFF
14	-	-	TRBV5-6	TRBJ2-7	TGTGCCAGCAGCTTGGGACAGGTCACCTACGAGCAGTACTTC	CASSLGQVTYEQYF
15	-	TRBD2	TRBV5-1	TRBJ2-7	TGCGCCAGCAGCTACCTGGGCGGGGGGGCCTACGAGCAGTACTTC	CASSYLGGGAYEQYF
14	-	TRBD1	TRBV6-1	TRBJ2-1	TGTGCCAGCAGAGGACAGGGGGCAAGCAATGAGCAGTTCTTC	CASRGQGASNEQFF
14	-	-	TRBV5-5	TRBJ2-7	TGTGCCAGCAGCTTCGGTCTAGCGACCTACGAGCAGTACTTC	CASSFGLATYEQYF
11	-	-	TRBV2	TRBJ2-1	TGTGCCAGCAGTGTCGACAATGAGCAGTTCTTC	CASSVDNEQFF
15	-	-	TRBV13	TRBJ2-5	TGTGCCAGCAGCTTATGGCAGGGCATCCAGGAGACCCAGTACTTC	CASSLWQGIQETQYF
17	-	TRBD2	TRBV5-6	TRBJ2-7	TGTGCCAGCAGCTTGGATGGGACTAGCGGGGTGCCGTACGAGCAGTACTTC	CASSLDGTSGVPYEQYF
15	once	TRBD1	TRBV27	TRBJ2-7	TGTGCCAGCAGTTTAGGACAGGGAGAGTCCTACGAGCAGTACTTC	CASSLGQGESYEQYF
15	-	-	TRBV6-6	TRBJ2-4	TGTGCCAGCAGTCAGACCGGGGGGCCTCAAAACATTCAGTACTTC	CASSQTGGPQNIQYF
14	once	TRBD2	TRBV5-1	TRBJ2-2	TGCGCCAGCAGCTTTTCTAGCGGGACCGGGGAGCTGTTTTTT	CASSFSSGTGELFF
13	once	-	TRBV5-6	TRBJ2-3	TGTGCCAGCAGCTTGGCTAGCACAGATACGCAGTATTTT	CASSLASTDTQYF
17	-	TRBD2	TRBV30	TRBJ2-7	TGTGCCTGGAGTGTCCCGGGACTAGCGGGAGGGCCGAGAGAGCAGTACTTC	CAWSVPGLAGGPREQYF
16	once	TRBD2	TRBV2	TRBJ2-3	TGTGCCAGCAGTACAGAAGGACTAGCGGGAGGAAATACGCAGTATTTT	CASSTEGLAGGNTQYF
17	-	TRBD1	TRBV11-3	TRBJ2-2	TGTGCCAGCAGCTTAGACGCTGGGACAGGGAACACCGGGGAGCTGTTTTTT	CASSLDAGTGNTGELFF
17	-	TRBD2	TRBV10-2	TRBJ2-7	TGCGCCAGCAGTGAGTCGAAGCCCGGACTAGCGGGTTACGAGCAGTACTTC	CASSESKPGLAGYEQYF
14	-	-	TRBV18	TRBJ1-4	TGTGCCAGCTCACTGGACGGACATAATGAAAAACTGTTTTTT	CASSLDGHNEKLFF
16	-	TRBD2	TRBV7-9	TRBJ2-3	TGTGCCAGCAGCTTATTTACTAGCGGGATTACAGATACGCAGTATTTT	CASSLFTSGITDTQYF
17	-	TRBD2	TRBV5-5	TRBJ2-3	TGTGCCAGCAGCCCGACTAGCGGGGGGGGCGGGACAGATACGCAGTATTTT	CASSPTSGGGGTDTQYF
16	-	TRBD2	TRBV7-2	TRBJ2-1	TGTGCCAGCAGCAAATCCGGGACTAGCGGCAACAATGAGCAGTTCTTC	CASSKSGTSGNNEQFF
16	-	-	TRBV2	TRBJ1-2	TGTGCCAGCAGTTCTTCTTTTCAGACAAGATCCTATGGCTACACCTTC	CASSSSFQTRSYGYTF
13	-	TRBD1	TRBV29-1	TRBJ2-7	TGCAGCGTTGGGACAGGCTTTTCCTACGAGCAGTACTTC	CSVGTGFSYEQYF
15	-	TRBD1	TRBV12-5	TRBJ1-1	TGTGCTAGTGGTTTCGGAACGACAGGGGGCGCTGAAGCTTTCTTT	CASGFGTTGGAEAFF
16	few	-	TRBV19	TRBJ1-5	TGTGCCAGTAGTATAGATCCGAACAGGGTAGACCAGCCCCAGCATTTT	CASSIDPNRVDQPQHF
13	-	-	TRBV7-3	TRBJ2-1	TGTGCCAGCAGCTTAACTTCTTACAATGAGCAGTTCTTC	CASSLTSYNEQFF
13	-	-	TRBV14	TRBJ2-1	TGTGCCAGCAGCCAACAGATTTACAATGAGCAGTTCTTC	CASSQQIYNEQFF
14	-	-	TRBV28	TRBJ1-1	TGTGCCAGCAACGGGTACCAAAAGAACACTGAAGCTTTCTTT	CASNGYQKNTEAFF
15	-	-	TRBV10-1	TRBJ1-5	TGCGCCAGCACCTCCGCCGGGGGGGCGAGGATGCCCCAGCATTTT	CASTSAGGARMPQHF